This TCR beta chain was documented in a study of cytomegalovirus exposure and HLA in healthy donors. PCR amplification relied on 60 Vbeta primers (plus 13 Jbeta primers). The data were produced by immunoSEQ multiplex PCR, yet TCRdb's version contains in-frame clones alone and is incomplete. The sample lists roughly 160,000 clones; 81% were seen once. CDR3 size: 13 residues. The germline V gene has CDR1 SGHNT and CDR2 YENEEA. V was trimmed by 3 bases and J by 2 bases, leaving 4 bases between them. The source is a woman aged 45 to 65 in good health and CMV-seronegative. Sequenced material: PBMCs. The V gene is TRBV11-3, the J gene TRBJ2-2, with D hard to call. The DNA of the CDR3 is TGTGCCAGCAGCTTTGTAAACACCGGGGAGCTGTTTTTT. Its translation: CASSFVNTGELFF.